This TCR beta chain originates from a study of post-analysis software for immune sequencing data. Study information: Several disease courses (relapsing-remitting, secondary progressive and progressive-relapsing) of multiple sclerosis were included. Whole-study findings and limits: Compared against controls, patients with multiple sclerosis displayed significantly lower normalized Chao1 diversity. In patients, about 5 TRBV segments were more frequent than in controls, with TRBV5-6, TRBV5-1 and TRBV20-1 among them. The F measure placed samples prepared in the same batch into strongly shared clusters.

Germline V CDR1 and CDR2: SEHNR, FQNEAQ (reference sequence). The CDR3 is made up of 12 amino acids. With 5 bases removed from V and 6 bases from J, the gap between germline ends came to 7 bases. TCR beta cDNA libraries included unique molecular identifiers. T cells numbering 1 to 10 million yielded roughly 500,000 cDNA molecules. TCRdb reprocessed the PCR reads with MiXCR, giving one entry per CDR3 protein. The sample has over 150,000 distinct CDR3 sequences, about 32% seen once. Remarks on this clonotype: Antigen specificity is unknown.

The J gene is TRBJ2-2, the V gene TRBV7-9; D is undetermined. The source of this sequence is a girl aged 10 to 17 with multiple sclerosis. The sequencing sample was made of blood. The chain's CDR3 is CASSLTPGELFF. CDR3 nucleotide sequence: TGTGCCAGCAGCCTGACCCCCGGGGAGCTGTTTTTT. The full variable domain, rest sourced from reference TRBV7-9 and TRBJ2-2, is DTGVSQNPRHKITKRGQNVTFRCDPISEHNRLYWYRQTLGQGPEFLTYFQNEAQLEKSRLLSDRFSAERPKGSFSTLEIQRTEQGDSAMYLCASSLTPGELFFGEGSRLTVL.